This T cell receptor beta chain came from a study of T cell responses to AZD1222 COVID-19 vaccine. Study-level findings and limits: Targeting of unmutated variant regions was reportedly seen in nearly half of spike-specific TCRs.

Second-dose intervals of approximately 4 or approximately 12 weeks were pooled. Concerning this clone: Its specificity is not known.

Germline loops: CDR1 GTSNPN, CDR2 SVGIG (reference sequence). V lost 3 bases and J lost 8, with 13 bases in between. This CDR3 is 13 amino acids long. The protocol was immunoSEQ multiplex PCR, while the TCRdb copy is restricted to in-frame clones and leaves out a portion. The sample has nearly 110,000 clones; around nine tenths are singletons. The chain combines TRBV30 with TRBJ1-4; tentatively, D is TRBD1 (6 bases). The sequence was obtained from an adult who received the AZD1222 COVID-19 vaccine. Specimen: peripheral blood, collected 28 days after the second AZD1222 dose. CDR3: CAWSAQGYEKLFF. CDR3 in DNA: TGTGCCTGGAGCGCCCAGGGGTACGAAAAACTGTTTTTT.